This TCR beta chain was captured in a study of cytomegalovirus exposure and HLA in healthy donors. Overall study: Inside one of the first data releases sat roughly 80 million unique TCRs taken from HLA-typed donors.

General study points: TCR beta chain V- and J-gene trimming was linked, in a later analysis, to a missense variant in DCLRE1C. Many donors shared some public TCRs, even though most TCR sequences were rare.

PCR involved 60 Vbeta and 13 Jbeta primers. The table came from immunoSEQ multiplex PCR; TCRdb's copy has only in-frame clones and leaves some out. The sample records 150,000 to 200,000 clones, less than 90% being singletons. The V gene lost 4 bases and the J gene lost 5 bases, with 3 bases spanning the gap. Germline CDR1 reads SGDLS; CDR2 reads YYNGEE. CDR3 length equals 11 residues. Only a few counts were recorded for this clone. The antigen remains unidentified. The receptor comes from a boy aged 10-17 years in good health and CMV-seronegative. V and J are TRBV9 and TRBJ2-2; D is unclear. Material for sequencing was PBMCs. The chain's CDR3 is CASSITGELFF. CDR3 nucleotide sequence: TGTGCCAGCAGCATAACCGGGGAGCTGTTTTTT.